The entry below describes one T cell receptor (beta chain). The sample holds many counts of this clonotype. Its binding antigen is unknown. Relative to the germline gene, one junction end is altered; a read error may explain this. The cysteine opens and the phenylalanine closes a CDR3 of 16 amino acids. The sequence is cut down to CDR3 DNA, 48 bases in frame from base 1. From a lookup of the germline V gene, CDR1 and CDR2 are SQVTM and ANQGSEA. The time point label of this sample denotes: patch test 1, 2 weeks after DPC sensitization. Taken with the paper, the label for treatment or condition translates to: therapeutic diphenylcyclopropenone sensitization with weekly scalp DPC. Blood at each patch-test visit was drawn before the patch test was applied. To be eligible, patients had to be aged 18 to 70, diagnosed with alopecia and judged suitable for DPC therapy, while pregnant patients were excluded. Total RNA was extracted from unfractionated whole blood collected in Tempus Blood RNA tubes.

The data are from a study of human T cells and chemical hapten exposure (dated by TCRdb to about 2021). About the study as a whole: For sensitization, 2% DPC in acetone was applied to a 2 cm by 2 cm area of upper inner arm skin. Blood samples were taken from patients before sensitization (week 0) and then at 2, 6 and about 24 weeks after DPC sensitization. Patch testing was performed on the upper back with Finn chambers containing 0.01% DPC, and the patch tests were scored after 6 days according to International Contact Dermatitis Research Group standards. Throughout the roughly 24-week study period, patients were also given weekly therapeutic DPC doses on the scalp. This study followed changes in the peripheral blood TCR repertoire in vivo during primary and secondary sensitization of alopecia patients to the hapten diphenylcyclopropenone (DPC). Most of the patients in the cohort were female, and the cohort covered alopecia areata with under or over 50% scalp involvement, alopecia totalis and alopecia universalis. Libraries were pooled for sequencing, and per-sample TCR yields varied mainly because of small differences in library volumes within the pool. About 30 alopecia patients provided blood for TCR sequencing at one to four time points (pre-sensitization, 2, 6 and 24 weeks).

Library preparation was by RACE. These reads were obtained on a NextSeq 500. During library preparation, unique molecular identifiers were attached to individual cDNA molecules so that TCRs could be counted quantitatively and reproducibly. Both TCR alpha and TCR beta chains were sequenced from each blood RNA sample. The published analysis was carried out like this. Samples had a median of roughly 99,000 TCRs, with a range from roughly 23,224 to 700,000. V, J and CDR3 annotation of the TCR reads was performed with the Decombinator software suite. To make PS versus PT1 abundance plots, every sample was subsampled to the same number of TCRs (28,000). TCRs were defined as expanded if absent before sensitization and observed at least eight times at the 2-week time point. In-frame beta chains were kept once TCRdb had trimmed the public reads at Q25 with fastp and called clones with MiXCR. CDR3 protein sequences are deduplicated, and each keeps its most common genes and DNA. It is TCRdb's table, rather than the study itself, that gives the V and J calls and clone size. This sample is represented by about 110,000 distinct CDR3 sequences; approximately 10% of them were singletons. Of the sample, under 4.5% falls within the top ten clones.

Study-level results and caveats: Repeated subsampling changed both the strength of the expansion versus patch-test correlation and the threshold at which that correlation became significant. Expanded TCRs formed significantly more large CDR3 similarity clusters than pre-sensitization or healthy control sets, consistent with antigen-driven responses. DPC sensitization did not change the number of TCRs with a frequency above 1 in 1000, and there was no evidence of changes in global repertoire structure. The number of PT1 expanded TCRs positively correlated with patch test score, significant at thresholds 8, 16 and 32 but not 4. Because all patients had alopecia, a presumed autoimmune disease, the immune response of the patients might differ from that of healthy individuals.

The TCR was taken from a woman between 40 and 50 years old with alopecia areata. Some clones in this sample may be carry-over from other donors' samples. The rearranged chain carries TRBV29-1 and TRBJ1-1; 7 central nucleotides agree with TRBD1. Material: whole blood, obtained in connection with sensitization to the hapten diphenylcyclopropenone (DPC). Here the CDR3 is given as CSAEKGARGRRTEAFF. The DNA is as follows: TGCAGCGCTGAAAAGGGGGCGCGGGGTCGGCGCACTGAAGCTTTCTTT.